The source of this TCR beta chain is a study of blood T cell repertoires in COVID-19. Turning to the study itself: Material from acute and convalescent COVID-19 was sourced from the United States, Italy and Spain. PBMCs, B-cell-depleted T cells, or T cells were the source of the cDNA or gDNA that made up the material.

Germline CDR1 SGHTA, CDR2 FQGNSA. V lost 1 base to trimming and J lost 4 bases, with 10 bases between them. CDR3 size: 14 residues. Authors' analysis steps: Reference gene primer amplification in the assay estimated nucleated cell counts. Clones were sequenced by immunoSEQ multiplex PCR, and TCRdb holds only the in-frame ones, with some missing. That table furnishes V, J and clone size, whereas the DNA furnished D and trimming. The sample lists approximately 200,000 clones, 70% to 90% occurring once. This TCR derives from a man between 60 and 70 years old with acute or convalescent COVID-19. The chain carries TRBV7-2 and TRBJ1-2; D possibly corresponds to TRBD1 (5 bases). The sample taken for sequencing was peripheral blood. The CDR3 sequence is CASSLESTAYGYTF. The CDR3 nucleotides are TGTGCCAGCAGCTTAGAGTCGACAGCCTATGGCTACACCTTC.